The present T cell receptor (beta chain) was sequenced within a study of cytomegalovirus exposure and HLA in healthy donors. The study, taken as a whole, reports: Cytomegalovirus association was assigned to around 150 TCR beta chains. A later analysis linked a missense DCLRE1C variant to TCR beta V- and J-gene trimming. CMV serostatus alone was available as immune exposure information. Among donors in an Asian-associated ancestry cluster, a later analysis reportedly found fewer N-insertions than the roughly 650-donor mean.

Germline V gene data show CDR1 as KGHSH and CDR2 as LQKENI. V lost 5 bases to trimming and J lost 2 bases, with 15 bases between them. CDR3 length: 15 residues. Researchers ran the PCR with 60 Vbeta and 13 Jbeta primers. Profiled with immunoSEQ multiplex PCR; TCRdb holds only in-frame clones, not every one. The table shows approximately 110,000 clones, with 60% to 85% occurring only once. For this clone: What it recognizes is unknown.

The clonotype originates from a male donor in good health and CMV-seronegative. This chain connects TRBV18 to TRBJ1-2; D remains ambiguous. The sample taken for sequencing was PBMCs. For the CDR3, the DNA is TGTGCCAGCTCAGAGGAGACGGAGACCAACTATGGCTACACCTTC. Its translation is CASSEETETNYGYTF.